Sequencing of this TCR beta chain was carried out in a study of radiotherapy plus CTLA-4 blockade in lung cancer. About the research overall: Objective responses were seen in around 20% of patients, disease control in about 30%.

On this clone: Its antigen is still unknown.

This table comes from immunoSEQ multiplex PCR, and its TCRdb copy is limited to in-frame clones, with some not included. This sample carries 90,000 or so clones, around 85% of them seen once, and the ten largest clones take 2% to 2.5%. The CDR3 totals 18 residues. The ends lost 3 bases at V and 0 bases at J; junction bases unmatched: 11. The study treated chemo-refractory metastatic non-small-cell lung cancer patients with focal radiation plus ipilimumab CTLA-4 blockade. Regarding the study as a whole: Early shifts in blood T cell clones, with interferon-beta, reportedly predicted response best. Radiotherapy with ipilimumab was followed by blood expansion of tumor-derived clones.

The TCR originated in a human donor with non-small cell lung cancer who had a partial response to radiotherapy plus ipilimumab. This chain joins TRBV23-1 and TRBJ2-3; 8 bases are shared with TRBD1. TRBV23-1 is annotated as an ORF whose role is uncertain. The material was peripheral blood, obtained from a patient treated with radiotherapy plus ipilimumab. The CDR3 loop is CASSHRDRSVESTDTQYF. As DNA, the CDR3 is TGCGCCAGCAGTCACCGGGACAGGTCTGTTGAAAGCACAGATACGCAGTATTTT.